The clone carrying this T cell receptor beta chain appeared a few times. Antigen specificity is unknown. The sample is drawn from a study of CD8 T cells in ankylosing spondylitis. Study-wide findings and caveats: There was a TCR beta motif, made of several highly homologous variants, that appeared characteristic of ankylosing spondylitis blood. Prior literature has documented some motif variants in synovial fluid and blood from reactive arthritis. Disease-linked clones bore a CD8+ phenotype, appearing relatively rarely in peripheral blood.

Quantitative molecular-barcoded 5'-RACE generated the TCR beta libraries. MiXCR was run by TCRdb on the 5' RACE reads, yielding one entry per CDR3 protein. Among under 10,000 distinct CDR3 sequences listed, under 4% were seen once. Germline V gene lookup returns CDR1 SGDLS and CDR2 YYNGEE. The CDR3 runs to 14 residues. V lost 3 bases to trimming and J lost 3 bases; unmatched junction nucleotides: 5. The sequence was obtained from a female donor with ankylosing spondylitis or in good health (not recorded which). The sample consisted of blood, either unsorted or a sorted T cell fraction (not recorded which). The gene calls are TRBV9 and TRBJ2-5; 7 bases match TRBD2. The CDR3 bases are TGTGCCAGCAGCGCCGGTACTAGCGAAGAGACCCAGTACTTC. As protein: CASSAGTSEETQYF.